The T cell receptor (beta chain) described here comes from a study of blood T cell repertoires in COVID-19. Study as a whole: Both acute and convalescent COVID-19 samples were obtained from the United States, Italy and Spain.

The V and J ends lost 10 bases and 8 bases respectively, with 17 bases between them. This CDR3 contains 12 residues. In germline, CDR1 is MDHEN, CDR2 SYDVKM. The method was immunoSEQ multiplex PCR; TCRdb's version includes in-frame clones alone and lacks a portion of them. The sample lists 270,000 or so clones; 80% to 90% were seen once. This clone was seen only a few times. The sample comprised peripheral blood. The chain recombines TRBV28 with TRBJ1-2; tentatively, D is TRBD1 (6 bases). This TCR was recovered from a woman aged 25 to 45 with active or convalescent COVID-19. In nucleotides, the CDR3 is TGTGCCACGAGGGGGTTATCGAAAGGCTACACCTTC. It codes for CATRGLSKGYTF.